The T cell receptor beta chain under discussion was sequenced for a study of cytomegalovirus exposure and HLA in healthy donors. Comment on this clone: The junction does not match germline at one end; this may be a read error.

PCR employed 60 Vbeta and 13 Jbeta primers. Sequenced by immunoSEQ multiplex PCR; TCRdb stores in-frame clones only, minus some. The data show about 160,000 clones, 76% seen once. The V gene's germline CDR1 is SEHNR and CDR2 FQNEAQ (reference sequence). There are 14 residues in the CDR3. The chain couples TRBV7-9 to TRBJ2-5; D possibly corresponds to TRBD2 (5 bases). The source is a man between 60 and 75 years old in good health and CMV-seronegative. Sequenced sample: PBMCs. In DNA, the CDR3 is TGTTCCAGCCTACCTTACGGTTCGGGGGAGACCCAGTACTTC. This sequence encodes CSSLPYGSGETQYF.